A single sample is the source of the 20 T cell receptor beta chains below, sequenced in a study of blood T cell repertoires in COVID-19. Produced via immunoSEQ multiplex PCR; TCRdb's table is partial and in-frame only. The repertoire has 170,000 or so clones, 65% to 85% of them found once; the top ten carry under 3.5%. Sequencing used peripheral blood. The receptors here all came from a woman aged 60 to 75 with acute or convalescent COVID-19.

V and J are TRBV19 and TRBJ2-3, with 10 nucleotides matching TRBD1. The germline CDR1 and CDR2 sequences are LNHDA and SQIVND (reference sequence). This CDR3 is 15 amino acids long. V shed 6 bases and J 4 bases; nucleotides not matched to a gene: 7. The CDR3 spells CASRAGTGEPDTQYF. CDR3 coding DNA: TGTGCCAGTAGAGCCGGGACAGGGGAACCAGATACGCAGTATTTT.

This clone has a count of ten or more. The gene calls are TRBV5-8 and TRBJ1-2; D remains ambiguous. Germline V gives CDR1 SGHTS, CDR2 YDEGEE. This CDR3 comprises 13 residues. V shed 1 base and J shed 4 bases, with 8 bases lying between them. The CDR3 loop is CASSLSDFYGYTF. The CDR3 DNA reads TGTGCCAGCAGCTTGTCAGATTTCTATGGCTACACCTTC.

V gene TRBV27 combines with J gene TRBJ1-5; 8 bases are a match to TRBD1. Trimming removed 4 bases from V and 1 base from J; junction bases left unmatched: 3. The length of the CDR3 is 15 residues. The germline CDR1 and CDR2 sequences are MNHEY and SMNVEV (reference sequence). CDR3 residues: CASSSDRASNQPQHF. CDR3 bases: TGTGCCAGCAGTTCGGACAGGGCGAGCAATCAGCCCCAGCATTTT.

The V and J genes are TRBV5-5 and TRBJ1-3, with TRBD1 matching over 9 bases. Germline trimming cut 0 bases from V and 2 bases from J; bases unmatched to any gene: 6. The CDR3 covers 17 residues. CDR1 and CDR2 from the germline V gene are SGHKS and YYEKEE (reference sequence). The CDR3 spells CASSLALDRGAGNTIYF. The CDR3 DNA reads as TGTGCCAGCAGCTTGGCTTTGGACAGGGGTGCTGGAAACACCATATATTTT.

This clone turned up a few times. The chain is built from TRBV19 and TRBJ1-4; D call uncertain. The CDR3 covers 15 residues. V lost 7 bases and J lost 3, with 15 bases in between. Per the germline V gene, CDR1 is LNHDA and CDR2 is SQIVND (reference sequence). The DNA of the CDR3 is TGTGCCAGTACCCGGGAAGTAGGACCTAATGAAAAACTGTTTTTT. Its translation is CASTREVGPNEKLFF.

The V gene is TRBV6-5, the J gene TRBJ2-7; TRBD1 aligns across 8 bases. The V gene end was trimmed by 0 bases and the J gene end by 5 bases; junction bases not matched to a gene: 6. Germline V gene data show CDR1 as MNHEY and CDR2 as SVGAGI. This CDR3 has 15 residues. CDR3 DNA: TGTGCCAGCAGTTACTCAACAGGGGGATACCACGAGCAGTACTTC. Translated, it gives CASSYSTGGYHEQYF.

This chain's CDR3 is CASSSLGLQNTEAFF. The CDR3 DNA reads TGTGCCAGCAGTTCACTGGGACTGCAGAACACTGAAGCTTTCTTT. V usage is TRBV28 and J usage is TRBJ1-1; possibly TRBD1 for D (5 bases). Trimming cost V 4 bases and J 1 base, with 13 bases left between them. The germline CDR1 and CDR2 sequences are MDHEN and SYDVKM. The CDR3 sequence is 15 residues long.

The chain recombines TRBV5-1 with TRBJ1-4; 10 bases agree with TRBD1. Per germline, CDR1 SGHRS and CDR2 YFSETQ. J gave up 3 bases and V 0 bases, and 2 bases lay outside the gene matches. This CDR3 has 16 amino acids. The CDR3 sequence: CASSLGDRGANEKLFF. The CDR3 DNA reads as TGCGCCAGCAGCTTGGGGGACAGGGGAGCTAATGAAAAACTGTTTTTT.

The chain uses TRBV5-4 and TRBJ1-6; tentative D call: TRBD1 (5 bases). With 2 bases removed from V and 7 bases from J, the gap between germline ends came to 7 bases. Germline V CDR1 and CDR2: SGHNT, YYREEE (reference sequence). The CDR3 consists of 13 residues. CDR3 amino acids: CASSLQENSPLHF. The CDR3 bases are TGTGCCAGCAGCTTACAGGAGAATTCACCCCTCCACTTT.

This rearrangement joins TRBV19 to TRBJ1-5; D uncertain. The CDR3 contains 15 residues. Germline CDR1 reads LNHDA; CDR2 reads SQIVND (reference sequence). V gave up 3 bases and J gave up 7 bases, with 16 bases separating them. The CDR3 region has the DNA TGTGCCAGTAGTATGACCTTGGGTGGCGGGCAGCCCCAGCATTTT. It codes for CASSMTLGGGQPQHF.

This clone was detected a few times. DNA of the CDR3: TGTGCCAGCAGTTGGCCCCGAGGGACAGCCGTAGCCAAAAACATTCAGTACTTC. Amino acids: CASSWPRGTAVAKNIQYF. The V call is TRBV6-2 or TRBV6-3, the J call TRBJ2-4; the match to TRBD1 covers 7 bases. This CDR3 contains 18 residues. The V gene end was trimmed by 4 bases and the J gene end by 0 bases; junction bases not matched to a gene: 12. The germline V gene has CDR1 MNHEY and CDR2 SVGEGT.

This clone was observed a few times. The genes are TRBV4-3 and TRBJ1-1; D gene uncertain. In germline, CDR1 is LGHNA, CDR2 YSLEER. The CDR3 is 13 residues long. V was shortened by 0 bases and J by 5 bases, with 7 bases between the two germline ends. The CDR3 coding sequence is TGCGCCAGCAGCCAAGAGAGTGTTACTGAAGCTTTCTTT. Amino acid sequence: CASSQESVTEAFF.

The J gene is TRBJ2-2, the V gene TRBV7-9; 11 nucleotides match TRBD2. J was trimmed by 10 bases and V by 5 bases; bases with no gene match: 6. In germline, CDR1 is SEHNR, CDR2 FQNEAQ (reference sequence). The CDR3 runs to 14 residues. CDR3 loop: CASSTSGGTVELFF. CDR3 sequence (DNA): TGTGCCAGCAGCACTAGCGGGGGCACGGTGGAGCTGTTTTTT.

With regard to this clone: Relative to the germline gene, one junction end is altered; a read error may explain this. This sequence joins TRBV6-2 or TRBV6-3 and TRBJ2-7; TRBD1 matches at 7 bases. CDR3 length: 12 amino acids. CDR1 and CDR2 from the germline V gene are MNHEY and SVGEGT. As DNA, the CDR3 is TGTGCCGGCAGCTCACAGGGGTACGAGCAGTACTTC. It encodes CAGSSQGYEQYF.

V usage is TRBV3-1 (or the pseudogene TRBV3-2) and J usage is TRBJ1-6, with D unresolved. The germline CDR1 and CDR2 sequences are LGHDT and YNNKEL (reference sequence). The CDR3 extends over 12 amino acids. Trimming left V 4 bases short and J 8 bases short, with 6 bases between. CDR3 nucleotides: TGTGCCAGCAGCCCTAGGTATTCACCCCTCCACTTT. It codes for CASSPRYSPLHF.

This chain joins TRBV7-2 and TRBJ2-6; TRBD2 might be the D (6 bases). V was shortened by 5 bases and J by 0 bases, with 14 bases between the two germline ends. This CDR3 spans 17 amino acids. Germline V lookup: CDR1 SGHTA, CDR2 FQGNSA. CDR3 DNA sequence: TGTGCCAGCAGCCCACGCGGGAAATCCTCTGGGGCCAACGTCCTGACTTTC. Translating gives CASSPRGKSSGANVLTF.

V usage is TRBV5-1 and J usage is TRBJ1-6, with a weak D call TRBD1 (5 bases). Per germline, CDR1 SGHRS and CDR2 YFSETQ. V lost 0 bases, J lost 0 bases, and 10 bases lay in between. The CDR3 has 17 residues. The DNA of the CDR3 is TGCGCCAGCAGCTTGGAGGCCAGGGCCTCCTATAATTCACCCCTCCACTTT. Its protein is CASSLEARASYNSPLHF.

The V and J genes are TRBV7-9 and TRBJ1-5; tentative D call: TRBD1 (5 bases). V was pared by 6 bases and J by 10 bases, with 13 bases between. Germline values: CDR1 SEHNR, CDR2 FQNEAQ (reference sequence). This CDR3 has 12 residues. CDR3 residues: CASSPHQGPQHF. In nucleotides, the CDR3 is TGTGCCAGCAGTCCACACCAGGGTCCCCAGCATTTT.

This clone occurred a few times. The rearrangement joins TRBV19 to TRBJ1-5; 12 bases fit TRBD1. The CDR3 spans 15 residues. The germline CDR1 and CDR2 sequences are LNHDA and SQIVND (reference sequence). V shed 3 bases and J 7 bases; nucleotides not matched to a gene: 4. The CDR3 reads CASSIWGQGAQPQHF. The CDR3 bases are TGTGCCAGTAGTATTTGGGGACAGGGGGCACAGCCCCAGCATTTT.

Only one count was recorded for this clone. This sequence joins TRBV3-1 (or the pseudogene TRBV3-2) and TRBJ2-1, with 8 bases aligning to TRBD2. This CDR3 has 15 amino acids. The J segment lost 5 bases and the V segment lost 3 bases, leaving 6 bases of the junction unmatched. CDR1 and CDR2 from the germline V gene are LGHDT and YNNKEL (reference sequence). The CDR3 region is CASSHRGGLNNEQFF. CDR3 coding DNA: TGTGCCAGCAGCCACCGGGGGGGCCTGAACAATGAGCAGTTCTTC.